This T cell receptor beta chain was sequenced in a study of OX40 agonist ivuxolimab in advanced cancers. The CDR3 covers 15 residues. Trimming removed 3 bases from V and 5 bases from J, with 14 bases in between. Germline CDR1 and CDR2: SGHAT and FQNNGV. Sequencing used immunoSEQ multiplex PCR; TCRdb keeps in-frame clones, though not all of them. The table includes about 59,000 clones, less than 95% detected once. This sequence joins TRBV11-2 and TRBJ2-1; the D gene is possibly TRBD1 (5 bases). This clonotype was sampled from an adult with an advanced solid tumor such as melanoma, head and neck, liver or kidney cancer. The sample was CD4+ or CD8+ T cells sorted from blood, taken in a trial of the OX40 agonist ivuxolimab. The CDR3 here is CASSFTQGPHNEQFF. The CDR3 nucleotides are TGTGCCAGCAGCTTCACTCAGGGCCCCCACAATGAGCAGTTCTTC.